A single TCR beta chain is shown here with its context. The target of this receptor is not known. No much larger clone exists at a distance of one base, and base qualities are not known. The sequencing machine was an Illumina HiSeq 1500. TCRdb handled the public reads itself, with Q25 trimming in fastp and clone calling in MiXCR, and kept productive beta chains. Rows with a matching CDR3 protein are joined into one entry that keeps the most common DNA and genes. The sample table holds under 350,000 distinct CDR3 sequences, of which roughly a fifth were seen once. The ten largest account for roughly 20% of the sample. This sample was taken from a study of T cell repertoires in cytomegalovirus infection (dated by TCRdb to between 2018 and 2020). Looking at the study overall: The peptide stimulations were aimed at well-studied HLA-B-restricted epitopes as well as recently identified HLA-C-restricted CMV epitopes, whose presentation resists viral immunomodulation. The HLA type of each donor mattered for the analysis, because public TCR beta signatures pointed to carriage of CMV infection along with the matching HLA type.

In the paper's terms, the treatment or condition label means: in vitro stimulation with specific CMV peptide epitopes to enrich CMV-specific T cells. Summary of the overall study and its limitations: The ex vivo response was dominated by HLA-C-restricted CMV-specific TCR beta clonotypes, and the single most frequent clonotype in two of eight donors was supplied by these HLA-C-restricted clonotypes. Cumulative frequency of public TCR beta family members discriminated carriers of CMV infection plus the relevant HLA type in this cohort and an independent 352-donor cohort.

The germline V gene sets CDR1 to LGHNT and CDR2 to FRNRAP. A distance of 5 bases separates the germline ends of V and J, which lose 5 bases and 1 base respectively. From the cysteine through the phenylalanine, the CDR3 covers 13 amino acids. The entry retains the CDR3 DNA only, 39 bases that are in frame from base 1. The TCR originated in a human donor in good health (CMV status not recorded). Some clones in this sample may be carry-over from other donors' samples. The chain was built from TRBV12-5 and TRBJ2-2; TRBD2 is possibly the D segment (5 matching bases). The specimen was cultured PBMCs, collected from culture after CMV antigen stimulation. The sequenced DNA is TGTGCTAGTGGTAGCGGGAACACCGGGGAGCTGTTTTTT. Translated, it gives CASGSGNTGELFF. The CDR3 plus the reference TRBV12-5 and TRBJ2-2 genes for the other parts give the full variable domain: DARVTQTPRHKVTEMGQEVTMRCQPILGHNTVFWYRQTMMQGLELLAYFRNRAPLDDSGMPKDRFSAEMPDATLATLKIQPSEPRDSAVYFCASGSGNTGELFFGEGSRLTVL.